These 8 T cell receptor beta chains share one sample of origin, sequenced in a study of PD-1 blockade in classical Hodgkin lymphoma. TCRdb's table, derived via immunoSEQ multiplex PCR, lists solely in-frame clones and lacks some. The table records tens of thousands of clones, about three quarters of them present only once. Every patient had relapsed following autologous stem cell transplantation, and cohorts differed in brentuximab vedotin exposure. The material sequenced was peripheral blood mononuclear cells (PBMCs), taken at baseline. The receptors stem from a human donor with classical Hodgkin lymphoma.

V and J are TRBV19 and TRBJ2-5; no clear D gene. Germline loops: CDR1 LNHDA, CDR2 SQIVND (reference sequence). V lost 1 base, J lost 1 base, and 4 bases lay in between. The length of the CDR3 is 13 residues. The DNA of the CDR3 is TGTGCCAGTAGTATAGTCACCCAAGAGACCCAGTACTTC. Translated, it gives CASSIVTQETQYF.

The table lists this clone with a few counts. The chain joins TRBV6-5 to TRBJ1-6; the D gene is possibly TRBD1 (5 bases). Germline V lookup: CDR1 MNHEY, CDR2 SVGAGI. The CDR3 has 13 residues. V lost 0 bases, J lost 14 bases, and 11 bases lay in between. CDR3 nucleotide sequence: TGTGCCAGCAGTTACTCCGGGGGTAAGACCCTCCACTTT. It specifies CASSYSGGKTLHF.

This chain connects TRBV28 to TRBJ2-1; D possibly matches TRBD1 or TRBD2 (5 bases each). This CDR3 has 14 amino acids. V lost 6 bases and J 0 bases, leaving 9 bases between the germline ends. Germline loops: CDR1 MDHEN, CDR2 SYDVKM. This CDR3 is CASRGPISYNEQFF. Here the CDR3 DNA reads TGTGCCAGCAGGGGACCAATCTCCTACAATGAGCAGTTCTTC.

The chain employs TRBV15 and TRBJ1-4; 9 positions agree with TRBD1. CDR3 length: 17 amino acids. The germline gives CDR1 LNHNV, CDR2 YYDKDF (reference sequence). The V gene end was trimmed by 0 bases and the J gene end by 6 bases; junction bases not matched to a gene: 8. The CDR3 loop is CATSREPTGTGYEKLFF. In nucleotides, the CDR3 is TGTGCCACCAGCAGAGAACCGACCGGGACAGGGTATGAAAAACTGTTTTTT. The full variable domain, completed using reference TRBV15 and TRBJ1-4, is DAMVIQNPRYQVTQFGKPVTLSCSQTLNHNVMYWYQQKSSQAPKLLFHYYDKDFNNEADTPDNFQSRRPNTSFCFLDIRSPGLGDTAMYLCATSREPTGTGYEKLFFGSGTQLSVL.

The genes are TRBV9 and TRBJ1-1; 7 nucleotides line up with TRBD1. Trimming removed 3 bases from V and 2 bases from J; junction bases left unmatched: 7. There are 15 residues in the CDR3. Germline V gene data show CDR1 as SGDLS and CDR2 as YYNGEE. CDR3 amino acids: CASSATGQDNTEAFF. CDR3 sequence (DNA): TGTGCCAGCAGCGCGACAGGACAGGACAACACTGAAGCTTTCTTT. Full variable domain (rest looked up from reference TRBV9 and TRBJ1-1): DSGVTQTPKHLITATGQRVTLRCSPRSGDLSVYWYQQSLDQGLQFLIQYYNGEERAKGNILERFSAQQFPDLHSELNLSSLELGDSALYFCASSATGQDNTEAFFGQGTRLTVV.

The J gene is TRBJ2-3, the V gene TRBV28, with D possibly being TRBD1 or TRBD2 (5 bases each). CDR1 is MDHEN, CDR2 SYDVKM, per germline. The CDR3 covers 14 residues. With 7 bases removed from V and 1 base from J, the gap between germline ends came to 12 bases. CDR3 protein: CASMRGGGTDTQYF. The DNA for the CDR3 is TGTGCCAGCATGAGGGGTGGGGGCACAGATACGCAGTATTTT. The complete variable domain, with remaining parts taken from reference TRBV28 and TRBJ2-3, reads DVKVTQSSRYLVKRTGEKVFLECVQDMDHENMFWYRQDPGLGLRLIYFSYDVKMKEKGDIPEGYSVSREKKERFSLILESASTNQTSMYLCASMRGGGTDTQYFGPGTRLTVL.

The chain recombines TRBV6-6 with TRBJ2-7; possibly TRBD1 for D (6 bases). Looked up from germline, CDR1 is MNHNY and CDR2 is SVGAGI (reference sequence). The length of the CDR3 is 13 residues. V lost 7 bases and J lost 3, with 13 bases in between. CDR3 sequence reads: CASMVRGLYEQYF. In DNA, the CDR3 is TGTGCCAGCATGGTCAGGGGCCTCTACGAGCAGTACTTC.

By share of the sample, this clone is medium-sized (0.01 to 0.1%). The rearrangement uses TRBV28 and TRBJ2-1; D is perhaps TRBD2 (5 bases). Trimming removed 2 bases from V and 6 bases from J, with 11 bases in between. CDR3 size: 14 residues. CDR1 and CDR2 (germline): MDHEN, SYDVKM. CDR3 in amino acids: CASSLLATRNEQFF. CDR3 coding DNA: TGTGCCAGCAGTTTACTAGCAACACGCAATGAGCAGTTCTTC.